Detailed here is one T cell receptor beta chain. Its specific antigen is unknown. Base qualities are not provided; no much larger clone lies one nucleotide away. From its cysteine to its phenylalanine, the CDR3 spans 15 amino acids. Only the CDR3 region is kept as DNA, spanning 45 bases read in frame from base 1. CDR1 MGHRA and CDR2 YSYEKL are derived from the germline V gene. V and J are trimmed by 0 bases and 2 bases, and the gene matches miss 3 bases of the junction. The sample's time point label, decoded: cells obtained before transplantation from donor or recipient. CD3+CD4+ and CD3+CD8+ populations were FACS-sorted from unstimulated pre-transplant donor and recipient cells taken from spleen or lymph nodes. This specimen comes from a study of graft-versus-host responses after intestinal transplantation (dated by TCRdb to about 2021). At the level of the whole study: The transplants that recipients received were multivisceral, liver-intestinal, or isolated intestinal. Every recipient was given anti-thymocyte globulin induction, followed by about 3 years of maintenance tacrolimus and steroids. After intestinal transplantation, graft-versus-host and host-versus-graft alloreactive T cell clones in the graft, circulation and bone marrow were tracked using bulk TCR-beta CDR3 sequencing. To identify alloreactive clones, pre-transplant mixed lymphocyte reaction products were sequenced and compared with unstimulated pre-transplant donor and recipient T cells. The cohort enrolled some 23 intestinal transplant recipients, one of whom was a retransplant, and a few patients without pretransplant specimens were excluded. Donor T cell macrochimerism was defined as a peak of at least 4% donor T cells among recipient peripheral blood mononuclear cells. Instead of going to the commercial service, samples from a few later patients were sequenced in-house on an Illumina MiSeq and processed with MiXCR. Study-level results and caveats: Patients with donor T cell macrochimerism had high GvH to HvG T cell clonal ratios in their allografts. Conclusions were limited by the relatively low number and heterogeneity of intestinal transplant patients. Early after transplant, peak levels of circulating GvH clones were associated with declines in HvG clones. GvH clones turned up in recipient bone marrow, with some appearing earlier in ileal mucosa or blood, a pattern consistent with an intestinal mucosal origin.

Library creation used the immunoSEQ multiplex PCR assay. For most patients, genomic DNA was isolated with the Qiagen DNeasy Blood and Tissue Kit and shipped frozen to Adaptive Biotechnologies for TCR sequencing. Adaptive Biotechnologies carried out high-throughput TCR-beta CDR3 sequencing of genomic DNA for most patients. Processing in the source paper ran as follows. TCR sequencing data were retrieved from Adaptive's ImmunoSEQ software for 15 to 20 patients, whereas three other patients were processed with MiXCR and VDJtools. CD4 versus CD8 sorting errors were corrected by removing sequences found in both subsets at a frequency ratio below 5:1. CDR3 nucleotide sequences shared between donor and recipient were removed because their origin could not be assigned. To be classed as alloreactive, a clone needed at least 2-fold expansion over unstimulated cells and a minimum CFSE-low frequency of 0.002% (template counts) or 0.001% (read counts). Clones detected in sequenced pre-transplant spleen, lymph node, or MLR CFSE-low populations of the donor or recipient were defined as mappable. Cumulative frequency of alloreactive clones was calculated as a percentage of all sequences weighted by copy number. What TCRdb holds here is the immuneACCESS table cut down to in-frame rearrangements. Part of the clones is not present; checked against another copy, under half of the missing clones reflect an unresolved V gene, and the others are unexplained. D and trimming were read from the DNA, whereas the V and J calls and clone size are those reported in that table. In this sample the table shows roughly 99,000 clones, 87% of which occur a single time. The top ten clones comprise 0.71% of the sample.

This material consisted of unstimulated CD4+ T cells sorted from spleen or lymph node cells, taken before transplant. The chain employs TRBV4-1 and TRBJ1-2, and 7 bases in between align with TRBD1. The clonotype comes from a human donor who was the organ donor for an intestinal transplant. The CDR3 reads as follows: CASSQETGANYGYTF. The DNA sequence reads TGCGCCAGCAGCCAAGAAACAGGGGCAAACTATGGCTACACCTTC.